This T cell receptor beta chain was recovered during a study of regulatory T cells in long-lasting Graves disease. Documented time point: newly diagnosed GD, antithyroid drugs for less than 3 months. RNA extracted from PBMCs served as the sequencing template. The CDR3 has 14 amino acids. The V gene lost 1 base and the J gene lost 5 bases, with 10 bases spanning the gap. Germline V gene data show CDR1 as LGHNA and CDR2 as YNFKEQ. Study results and caveats: Accuracy was perhaps lowered by the small sample size.

Relying on iRepertoire HTBI primers and Arm-PCR of CDR3 regions, the team built TCR beta libraries. TCRdb analysed the multiplex PCR reads with MiXCR anew, one entry per CDR3 protein. The repertoire has 200,000 to 250,000 distinct CDR3 sequences, less than 20% of them found once; the top ten carry about an eighth. This clonotype was observed a handful of times. What it recognizes is unknown. The same specimen was also included in a second study, on T cells in Graves' hyperthyroidism and ophthalmopathy. As reported in that work: Researchers ran a first-round RT-PCR on the TCR CDR3 using the HTBI primer set. Onset of ophthalmopathy came a median 6.5 months after the model predicted it.

The material was peripheral blood mononuclear cells (PBMCs), obtained at new diagnosis, from a patient treated with antithyroid drugs. The rearrangement joins TRBV4-2 to TRBJ2-3; D not certain. The origin of this receptor is a woman in her 30s with Graves disease. This CDR3 is CASSQVPKGDTQYF. CDR3 sequence (DNA): TGTGCCAGCAGCCAAGTCCCTAAAGGAGATACGCAGTATTTT.